This TCR beta chain was documented in a study of cytomegalovirus exposure and HLA in healthy donors. Study context: The 130 or so validation repertoires, a later analysis reported, used the same platform as the approximately 670 repertoires from the first cohort. Study findings and constraints: Some TCR beta chains (about 170 of them) were listed as cytomegalovirus-associated. Most sequenced TCRs were rare (though some public TCRs occurred in many donors). A classifier reportedly called cytomegalovirus status with high sensitivity and specificity.

The CDR3 extends over 13 amino acids. Trimming removed 2 bases at V and 1 base at J, with 5 bases between. Per germline, CDR1 SNHLY and CDR2 FYNNEI. TCRdb's copy holds only in-frame clones and misses some; the assay was immunoSEQ multiplex PCR. Of approximately 210,000 clones in the sample, about 82% were seen once. A remark on this clone: Its antigen is not known.

The V gene is TRBV2, the J gene TRBJ1-1; no firm D call. This TCR came from a young woman in good health and CMV-seronegative. The specimen was PBMCs. The CDR3 is CASSENRNTEAFF. CDR3 bases: TGTGCCAGCAGTGAAAACAGGAACACTGAAGCTTTCTTT. The full variable domain, completed using reference TRBV2 and TRBJ1-1, is EPEVTQTPSHQVTQMGQEVILRCVPISNHLYFYWYRQILGQKVEFLVSFYNNEISEKSEIFDDQFSVERPDGSNFTLKIRSTKLEDSAMYFCASSENRNTEAFFGQGTRLTVV.